A single sample gave rise to the 29 T cell receptor beta chains below, sequenced in a study of blood T cells in healthy people across ages. With a J-beta primer mix and a sample-barcoded 5' primer, a second PCR ran roughly 6 to 11 cycles. TCRdb reprocessed the 5' RACE reads via MiXCR and lists one record per CDR3 protein. Here the sample spans about 930,000 distinct CDR3 sequences, about 27% being singletons. The same data also went into a second study, on T cells of mothers and their children.

The source material was blood. These receptors were obtained from a middle-aged woman in good health.

As for this clonotype: Since a much larger clone is just one base distant, this may be a read error. J is TRBJ2-5 and V is TRBV20-1; perhaps TRBD2 as D (5 bases). Germline loops: CDR1 DFQATT, CDR2 SNEGSKA (reference sequence). The CDR3 is 14 residues long. The CDR3, as DNA: TGCAGTGCTGGCCAATCTAGGGAGCAAGAGGCCCAGTACTTC. As protein: CSAGQSREQEAQYF.

The gene calls are TRBV2 and TRBJ2-3; D remains ambiguous. CDR1 is SNHLY, CDR2 FYNNEI, per germline. The V gene lost 5 bases and the J gene lost 4 bases, with 13 bases spanning the gap. The CDR3 totals 14 residues. DNA for the CDR3: TGTGCCAGCAGTTTTGATCGAGCCTCAGATACGCAGTATTTT. Its protein product is CASSFDRASDTQYF.

About this clonotype itself: This may be a read error, as it is one base from a much larger clone. V and J are TRBV25-1 and TRBJ2-4, with D perhaps being TRBD1 or TRBD2 (5 bases each). Germline V gene data show CDR1 as MGHDK and CDR2 as SYGVNS. This CDR3 has 15 residues. V lost 7 bases, J lost 1 base, and 14 bases lay in between. Here the CDR3 DNA reads TGTGCCAGCAAAGCACTGGGGGATGCCAAAAACATTCAGTACTTC. This codes for CASKALGDAKNIQYF.

This clonotype was recorded many times. This rearrangement joins TRBV24-1 to TRBJ2-7, with D perhaps matching TRBD1 (5 bases). Germline loops: CDR1 KGHDR, CDR2 SFDVKD. V was trimmed by 4 bases and J by 5 bases, leaving 17 bases between them. The CDR3 extends over 15 amino acids. The DNA for the CDR3 is TGTGCCACCAGTGAAGGGGCGACAGACCGCGACGAGCAGTACTTC. Translation gives CATSEGATDRDEQYF.

Comment on this clonotype: As the CDR3 is not closed by the conserved phenylalanine or tryptophan, this likely results from a read error. This chain links TRBV7-2 with TRBJ1-3; tentative D call: TRBD1 (5 bases). CDR1 is SGHTA and CDR2 is FQGNSA in the germline V gene. The CDR3 has 16 amino acids. The germline V and J ends were trimmed by 2 bases and 4 bases, with 15 bases remaining between them. The CDR3 bases are TGTGCCAGCAGCTTAAATGGGGCAGGGTACGGAAACACCATATATTTA. Translation gives CASSLNGAGYGNTIYL.

The chain joins TRBV4-1 to TRBJ1-2, with D perhaps matching TRBD1 (5 bases). Germline CDR1 MGHRA, CDR2 YSYEKL. CDR3 length: 15 residues. Trimming cost V 0 bases and J 4 bases, with 12 bases left between them. DNA of the CDR3: TGCGCCAGCAGCCAAGACGGGGCAGGCGTCTATGGCTACACCTTC. Its protein product is CASSQDGAGVYGYTF.

The rearrangement links TRBV5-8 to TRBJ2-2; D is undetermined. Trimming left V 3 bases short and J 2 bases short, with 8 bases between. The CDR3 runs 14 residues. CDR1 SGHTS and CDR2 YDEGEE come from the germline V gene. The CDR3 DNA is TGTGCCAGCAGCTCCTCGTTTAACACCGGGGAGCTGTTTTTT. The encoded protein is CASSSSFNTGELFF.

As regards this clonotype: The junction departs from germline at one end; a sequencing error may be responsible. The chain joins TRBV7-2 to TRBJ2-1; D is ambiguous. The CDR3 has 12 amino acids. Germline values: CDR1 SGHTA, CDR2 FQGNSA. CDR3 sequence reads: CASSLVSNKQFF. The CDR3 region has the DNA TGTGCCAGCAGCTTAGTCTCCAATAAGCAGTTCTTC.

The genes are TRBV6-4 and TRBJ2-1; 10 nucleotides match TRBD1. The V and J ends lost 2 bases and 7 bases, in that order; junction bases with no gene match: 2. Germline V gives CDR1 MRHNA, CDR2 SNTAGT. This CDR3 region has 14 residues. The CDR3 bases are TGTGCCAGCAGTGACGGGACAGGGGAAAATGAGCAGTTCTTC. Translating gives CASSDGTGENEQFF.

The chain carries TRBV18 and TRBJ1-1; TRBD1 matches 11 bases. The CDR3 is made up of 15 amino acids. CDR1 and CDR2 from the germline V gene are KGHSH and LQKENI. With 6 bases clipped from V and 1 base from J, the junction kept 4 bases outside the gene matches. The CDR3 DNA reads TGTGCCAGCTCCGGACAGGGGGCGCGGAACACTGAAGCTTTCTTT. Protein: CASSGQGARNTEAFF.

This clonotype was observed many times. The V and J genes are TRBV20-1 and TRBJ2-3; TRBD2 matches 10 bases. The CDR3 loop spans 17 amino acids. CDR1 and CDR2 from the germline V gene are DFQATT and SNEGSKA (reference sequence). With V trimmed by 0 bases and J by 3 bases, 9 bases remained unmatched. The CDR3 sequence is CSARDLGSGGRTDTQYF. The CDR3 DNA follows: TGCAGTGCTAGAGATCTTGGTAGCGGGGGGAGAACAGATACGCAGTATTTT.

The chain employs TRBV14 and TRBJ1-4, with 7 nucleotides matching TRBD1. This CDR3 is 16 amino acids long. The trim removed 0 bases at V and 6 bases at J, leaving 7 bases unmatched. Germline V lookup: CDR1 SGHDN, CDR2 FVKESK. The DNA of the CDR3 is TGTGCCAGCAGCCAAGAATGGCCAGGGGGATATGAAAAACTGTTTTTT. It encodes CASSQEWPGGYEKLFF.

For this clonotype: At one end, the junction sequence differs from germline, possibly due to a read error. V is TRBV20-1 and J is TRBJ2-5, with D uncertain. The CDR3 has 11 amino acids. Germline V gene data show CDR1 as DFQATT and CDR2 as SNEGSKA (reference sequence). The CDR3 DNA follows: TGCAGTGCTCGGCCACAAGAGACCCGGTACTTC. This translates into CSARPQETRYF.

The chain is built from TRBV7-6 and TRBJ2-1, with 10 positions matching TRBD1. V lost 3 bases, J lost 5 bases, and 4 bases stayed unmatched. The germline CDR1 and CDR2 sequences are SGHVS and FNYEAQ. The CDR3 extends over 15 amino acids. CDR3 in amino acids: CASSFRQGANNEQFF. In DNA form, the CDR3 reads TGTGCCAGCAGCTTCCGACAGGGGGCCAACAATGAGCAGTTCTTC.

This clonotype was counted at least ten times. The chain links TRBV20-1 to TRBJ1-5; maybe TRBD1 (5 bases). This CDR3 contains 13 residues. Trimming took 3 bases from V and 0 from J, leaving 6 bases between them. The germline V gene has CDR1 DFQATT and CDR2 SNEGSKA (reference sequence). DNA for the CDR3: TGCAGTGCTAGCAGGGATAGCAATCAGCCCCAGCATTTT. It yields the protein CSASRDSNQPQHF.

In its sample, this clonotype was seen a few times. The junction and the germline gene differ at one end; a read error may be behind it. The rearrangement joins TRBV7-8 to TRBJ1-3; TRBD1 matches at 9 bases. CDR1 SGHVS and CDR2 FQNEAQ come from the germline V gene. The CDR3 totals 18 residues. This CDR3 is CASSYRPGTGSYGNTTYF. In DNA, the CDR3 is TGTGCCAGCAGCTACCGTCCCGGGACAGGGAGTTATGGAAACACCACATATTTT.

In the case of this clonotype: Mismatch with germline at one junction end may stem from a read error. The chain has TRBV7-7 and TRBJ2-5; D may be TRBD2 (5 bases). Per germline, CDR1 SSHAT and CDR2 FNYEAQ (reference sequence). There are 15 residues in the CDR3. The CDR3 sequence: CASSLVRAEQETQYF. The CDR3 DNA follows: TGTGCTAGCAGCTTAGTCAGAGCGGAACAAGAGACCCAGTACTTC.

In this sample, this clonotype turned up many times. This chain uses TRBV29-1 with TRBJ2-1; D gene uncertain. The V end was cut by 5 bases, the J end by 1 base, with 9 bases between. CDR1 is SQVTM, CDR2 ANQGSEA, per germline. The CDR3 length is 13 residues. This CDR3 reads CSVKKGSYNEQFF. CDR3 bases: TGCAGCGTTAAGAAGGGTTCCTACAATGAGCAGTTCTTC.

J is TRBJ2-1 and V is TRBV4-1; D assignment may be TRBD1 or TRBD2 (5 bases each). V was pared by 3 bases and J by 15 bases, with 21 bases between. This CDR3 has 14 amino acids. Germline CDR1 reads MGHRA; CDR2 reads YSYEKL. CDR3 loop: CASSQIDGTGKRFF. Here the CDR3 DNA reads TGCGCCAGCAGCCAGATCGACGGGACGGGGAAGCGGTTCTTC.

This chain connects TRBV28 to TRBJ1-2; D is perhaps TRBD1 (6 bases). Per the germline V gene, CDR1 is MDHEN and CDR2 is SYDVKM. This CDR3 has 17 residues. V lost 2 bases, J lost 12 bases, and 28 bases lay in between. The CDR3 sequence is CASSLASTGTRGKGHTF. The CDR3 region has the DNA TGTGCCAGCAGTTTAGCCTCAACCGGGACAAGGGGTAAGGGGCACACCTTC.

The chain couples TRBV5-1 to TRBJ2-5; TRBD2 aligns across 13 bases. This CDR3 comprises 16 residues. The V gene's germline CDR1 is SGHRS and CDR2 YFSETQ. After removal of 4 bases from V and 0 bases from J, the junction contained 3 bases not matched to a gene. The CDR3 DNA follows: TGCGCCAGCAGCCCTGGACTAGCGGGGGACCAAGAGACCCAGTACTTC. Translation: CASSPGLAGDQETQYF.

This clonotype was observed at least ten times. The rearrangement links TRBV29-1 to TRBJ2-1; D not certain. V was clipped by 1 base and J by 4 bases, with 11 bases between them. CDR1 is SQVTM and CDR2 is ANQGSEA in the germline V gene. This CDR3 has 14 amino acids. The CDR3 spells CSVEGRSDYNEQFF. In DNA, the CDR3 is TGCAGCGTTGAAGGCCGGTCAGATTACAATGAGCAGTTCTTC.

Ten or more counts support this clonotype. This rearrangement joins TRBV7-6 to TRBJ2-3, with 9 bases identical to TRBD2. This CDR3 region has 15 residues. J gave up 2 bases and V 5 bases, and 5 bases lay outside the gene matches. Germline assignment: CDR1 SGHVS and CDR2 FNYEAQ. The CDR3 sequence is CASSALAGFTDTQYF. The CDR3 coding sequence is TGTGCCAGCAGCGCTCTAGCGGGGTTCACAGATACGCAGTATTTT.

The chain couples TRBV4-1 to TRBJ1-1; D possibly corresponds to TRBD1 (5 bases). Trimming shortened V by 6 bases and J by 3 bases, and 14 bases separated the two germline ends. The CDR3 loop spans 14 amino acids. The germline V gene has CDR1 MGHRA and CDR2 YSYEKL. DNA of the CDR3: TGCGCCAGCAGTCTCCTCGAGGGGTACACTGAAGCTTTCTTT. Protein: CASSLLEGYTEAFF.

The CDR3 DNA follows: TGTGCCAGCAGCCCGGGGGCCACAACGGGGACCCAGTACTTC. This translates into CASSPGATTGTQYF. This chain uses TRBV7-3 with TRBJ2-5; tentatively, D is TRBD1 or TRBD2 (6 bases each). The CDR3 is made up of 14 amino acids. Deletions cut 5 bases from V and 7 bases from J, with 17 bases between. The germline gives CDR1 SGHTA, CDR2 FQGTGA.

This clonotype showed up just a few times. This CDR3 reads CSVGAGQSTDTQYF. The CDR3 region has the DNA TGCAGCGTTGGGGCAGGGCAATCCACAGATACGCAGTATTTT. The rearrangement links TRBV29-1 to TRBJ2-3; possibly TRBD1 for D (5 bases). The germline gives CDR1 SQVTM, CDR2 ANQGSEA. This CDR3 has 14 residues. Deletions cut 4 bases from V and 2 bases from J, with 13 bases between.

This clonotype showed up just a few times. The V gene is TRBV4-1, the J gene TRBJ2-2; D possibly corresponds to TRBD2 (6 bases). Trimming stripped 4 bases from V and 4 bases from J, with 16 bases between. The germline V gene encodes CDR1 MGHRA and CDR2 YSYEKL. The CDR3 is 16 amino acids. In nucleotides, the CDR3 is TGCGCCAGCAGCCTTCGCCAGGTGGAGGGCACCGGGGAGCTGTTTTTT. Its translation is CASSLRQVEGTGELFF.

This chain joins TRBV20-1 and TRBJ2-1, with a possible D match to TRBD2 (6 bases). V dropped 3 bases and J dropped 2 bases, with 17 bases sitting between them. The CDR3 extends over 16 amino acids. Germline CDR1 DFQATT, CDR2 SNEGSKA (reference sequence). The CDR3 nucleotides read TGCAGTGCTAGGGATTATGGGGGGTCAACCTACAATGAGCAGTTCTTC. Translated: CSARDYGGSTYNEQFF.

The rearrangement links TRBV20-1 to TRBJ2-7; unclear D gene. The CDR3 covers 13 residues. V was clipped by 6 bases and J by 0 bases, with 12 bases between them. Germline V gene data show CDR1 as DFQATT and CDR2 as SNEGSKA (reference sequence). The CDR3 DNA reads as TGCAGTGCCAACGCATTCCGCTCCTACGAGCAGTACTTC. It specifies CSANAFRSYEQYF.